The rows below give T cell receptor beta chains drawn from one sample of a study of T cell responses to AZD1222 COVID-19 vaccine. Data came from immunoSEQ multiplex PCR; TCRdb stores just in-frame clones and leaves some out. The data show 100,000 to 120,000 clones, with 70% to 90% seen just once and about 2.5% held by the top ten. The source was peripheral blood, collected on day 0 of AZD1222 vaccination. Receptor source: an adult in good health. Both conserved end residues are part of each CDR3. Each record gives: J gene, clone size, V gene, D gene, CDR3 DNA, CDR3 protein. A D gene is named only where the DNA matches it firmly. Expanded clones are given a class, and other clones once, few, many or no size at all.

J: TRBJ1-6
size: NA
V: TRBV7-2
D: NA
DNA: TGTGCCAGCAGCTTATTTGGTGACAGTGATAATTCACCCCTCCACTTT
CDR3: CASSLFGDSDNSPLHF

J: TRBJ2-7
size: NA
V: TRBV29-1
D: TRBD1
DNA: TGCAGCGTTGAAGGGGTAGGGGGCAACTACGAGCAGTACTTC
CDR3: CSVEGVGGNYEQYF

J: TRBJ1-6
size: NA
V: TRBV28
D: NA
DNA: TGTGCCAGCAGTTTTAGACAGCTACGGATCAATTCACCCCTCCACTTT
CDR3: CASSFRQLRINSPLHF

J: TRBJ2-2
size: NA
V: TRBV6-5
D: TRBD2
DNA: TGTGCCAGCAGTTACGGGCTAGCGGGAGGCACCGGGGAGCTGTTTTTT
CDR3: CASSYGLAGGTGELFF

J: TRBJ2-1
size: once
V: TRBV19
D: TRBD2
DNA: TGTGCCAGTAGTTCCTATATCGAGCGGGGGTCCTACAATGAGCAGTTCTTC
CDR3: CASSSYIERGSYNEQFF

J: TRBJ1-2
size: NA
V: TRBV15
D: NA
DNA: TGTGCCACCAATCCCTATGGCTACACCTTC
CDR3: CATNPYGYTF

J: TRBJ1-2
size: NA
V: TRBV2
D: TRBD1
DNA: TGTGTCAGCAGTGAAGACGCAGTGACAGGGGGTCGGGATGGCTACACCTTC
CDR3: CVSSEDAVTGGRDGYTF

J: TRBJ1-5
size: NA
V: TRBV28
D: NA
DNA: TGTGCCAGCAGTTCCGGGTTCCAGCCCCAGCATTTT
CDR3: CASSSGFQPQHF

J: TRBJ2-1
size: NA
V: TRBV7-9
D: TRBD2
DNA: TGTGCCAGCAGCCGAACCGGGACTAGGTTCGATGAGCAGTTCTTC
CDR3: CASSRTGTRFDEQFF

J: TRBJ2-1
size: NA
V: TRBV5-1
D: NA
DNA: TGCGCCAGCAGCTTAATAGCCGGGACTTTCAATGAGCAGTTCTTC
CDR3: CASSLIAGTFNEQFF

J: TRBJ2-3
size: NA
V: TRBV11-3
D: NA
DNA: TGTGCCAGCAGCTTAATTCTGGGCGATACGCAGTATTTT
CDR3: CASSLILGDTQYF

J: TRBJ1-5
size: NA
V: TRBV7-9
D: NA
DNA: TGTGCCAGCAGCTCGGAGGATCAGCCCCAGCATTTT
CDR3: CASSSEDQPQHF

J: TRBJ2-7
size: NA
V: TRBV15
D: NA
DNA: TGTGCCACCGGGGAAGGATTATCCTACGAGCAGTACTTC
CDR3: CATGEGLSYEQYF

J: TRBJ1-6
size: NA
V: TRBV4-1
D: NA
DNA: TGCGCCAGCAGCCAAGACCATGCGGGAGGACGGCGTAATTCACCCCTCCACTTT
CDR3: CASSQDHAGGRRNSPLHF

J: TRBJ1-2
size: NA
V: TRBV18
D: NA
DNA: TGTGCCAGCTCACCAGACCGGAACAGGCAAAATGGCTACACCTTC
CDR3: CASSPDRNRQNGYTF

J: TRBJ1-1
size: NA
V: TRBV7-2
D: NA
DNA: TGTGCCAGCAGCTTGGGGAGGGGAATGAACACTGAAGCTTTCTTT
CDR3: CASSLGRGMNTEAFF

J: TRBJ2-2
size: once
V: TRBV7-9
D: NA
DNA: TGTGCCAGCAGCTTATTCGGGACTCTGCAAAGACCCGGGGAGCTGTTTTTT
CDR3: CASSLFGTLQRPGELFF

J: TRBJ1-4
size: NA
V: TRBV6-5
D: TRBD1
DNA: TGTGCCAGCAGTTACCGCGACAGGGTTGGCGAAAAACTGTTTTTT
CDR3: CASSYRDRVGEKLFF

J: TRBJ2-1
size: NA
V: TRBV12-3/TRBV12-4
D: NA
DNA: TGTGCCAGCCGCTCGAGTGGGGAGCAGTTCTTC
CDR3: CASRSSGEQFF

J: TRBJ2-1
size: NA
V: TRBV20-1
D: TRBD2
DNA: TGCAGTGCTAGTCCGGGACTAGCGGTCTACAATGAGCAGTTCTTC
CDR3: CSASPGLAVYNEQFF

J: TRBJ1-2
size: NA
V: TRBV9
D: NA
DNA: TGTGCCAGCAGCGTAGCTACGGCCGCTAACTATGGCTACACCTTC
CDR3: CASSVATAANYGYTF

J: TRBJ1-2
size: NA
V: TRBV12-3/TRBV12-4
D: NA
DNA: TGTGCCAGCAGCCCGGGAGGGTATGGCTACACCTTC
CDR3: CASSPGGYGYTF

J: TRBJ1-5
size: NA
V: TRBV19
D: NA
DNA: TGTGCCAGTAGTACCCGGCGAATAGATCAGCCCCAGCATTTT
CDR3: CASSTRRIDQPQHF

J: TRBJ2-5
size: NA
V: TRBV6-2/TRBV6-3
D: NA
DNA: TGTGCCAGCAGCATGACTCAAGAGACCCAGTACTTC
CDR3: CASSMTQETQYF

J: TRBJ2-2
size: NA
V: TRBV4-3
D: NA
DNA: TGCGCCAGCAGCCACCCCCAGGGGGGGACCGGGGAGCTGTTTTTT
CDR3: CASSHPQGGTGELFF

J: TRBJ1-6
size: NA
V: TRBV6-4
D: NA
DNA: TGTGCCAGCAGTGACATCGCCTTTAGATCACCCCTCCACTTT
CDR3: CASSDIAFRSPLHF

J: TRBJ2-3
size: NA
V: TRBV29-1
D: TRBD2
DNA: TGCAGCGTTCGGAGCGGGAGTGTAGGCACAGATACGCAGTATTTT
CDR3: CSVRSGSVGTDTQYF

J: TRBJ1-5
size: NA
V: TRBV6-5
D: NA
DNA: TGTGCCAGCAGTTACTCCAGGGATGGCAATCAGCCCCAGCATTTT
CDR3: CASSYSRDGNQPQHF

J: TRBJ1-3
size: NA
V: TRBV7-8
D: TRBD1
DNA: TGTGCCAGCAGCTTAGGTACTTCTCGGGCGGGACAGTCGGTCTCTGGAAACACCATATATTTT
CDR3: CASSLGTSRAGQSVSGNTIYF

J: TRBJ2-2
size: NA
V: TRBV10-1
D: NA
DNA: TGCGCCAGCAGTCGTGGGGTTAACACCGGGGAGCTGTTTTTT
CDR3: CASSRGVNTGELFF

J: TRBJ1-2
size: NA
V: TRBV3-1/TRBV3-2
D: TRBD1
DNA: TGTGCCAGCACCGAGACAGGGGGCGATGGCTACACCTTC
CDR3: CASTETGGDGYTF

J: TRBJ1-4
size: once
V: TRBV28
D: TRBD1
DNA: TGTGCCAGCAGTTTATTAGGTAGAGGGGACAGGGAAGAAAAACTGTTTTTT
CDR3: CASSLLGRGDREEKLFF

J: TRBJ2-6
size: once
V: TRBV6-5
D: NA
DNA: TGTGCCAGCAGTTACCCCCCAAGTTCTGGGGCCAACGTCCTGACTTTC
CDR3: CASSYPPSSGANVLTF

J: TRBJ2-3
size: NA
V: TRBV7-2
D: TRBD1
DNA: TGTGCCAGCAGCCCCTTACCCGGCAGGGGGCGGACAGATACGCAGTATTTT
CDR3: CASSPLPGRGRTDTQYF

J: TRBJ2-3
size: NA
V: TRBV6-6
D: TRBD1
DNA: TGTGCCAGCAGCTACGGACAGGGGATATCAGATACGCAGTATTTT
CDR3: CASSYGQGISDTQYF

J: TRBJ2-5
size: NA
V: TRBV4-1
D: NA
DNA: TGCGCCAGCAGCCAAGGAATAAAAGAGACCCAGTACTTC
CDR3: CASSQGIKETQYF

J: TRBJ2-2
size: NA
V: TRBV19
D: NA
DNA: TGTGCCAGTCTCCAGGGTGTCGGGGAGCTGTTTTTT
CDR3: CASLQGVGELFF

J: TRBJ2-1
size: NA
V: TRBV7-8
D: NA
DNA: TGTGCCAGCAGCCTGAACAGGGGACTTTACAATGAGCAGTTCTTC
CDR3: CASSLNRGLYNEQFF

J: TRBJ2-7
size: NA
V: TRBV5-1
D: TRBD1
DNA: TGCGCCAGCAGCTCGGGGACAGGGTCCTACGAGCAGTACTTC
CDR3: CASSSGTGSYEQYF

J: TRBJ1-6
size: NA
V: TRBV4-2
D: TRBD1
DNA: TGTGCCAGCAGCCAAGACCGGGACAGGGCGAATTCACCCCTCCACTTT
CDR3: CASSQDRDRANSPLHF

J: TRBJ2-1
size: once
V: TRBV7-2
D: TRBD2
DNA: TGTGCCAGCAGCATGACCGGGACTACGAATGAGCAGTTCTTC
CDR3: CASSMTGTTNEQFF

J: TRBJ2-3
size: NA
V: TRBV18
D: NA
DNA: TGTGCCAGCTCACCCAGCACAGATACGCAGTATTTT
CDR3: CASSPSTDTQYF

J: TRBJ1-1
size: NA
V: TRBV29-1
D: NA
DNA: TGCAGCGTTGAAGGGGGGGGGAGCACTGAAGCTTTCTTT
CDR3: CSVEGGGSTEAFF

J: TRBJ1-5
size: NA
V: TRBV7-2
D: TRBD1
DNA: TGTGCCAGCAGCCTCGAGAGACAGGGGGCGGGAGGCGGTCAGCCCCAGCATTTT
CDR3: CASSLERQGAGGGQPQHF

J: TRBJ1-6
size: NA
V: TRBV19
D: TRBD1
DNA: TGTGCCAGTAGCGATATGGGAGGGGGCCTTTACTCACCCCTCCACTTT
CDR3: CASSDMGGGLYSPLHF

J: TRBJ2-3
size: NA
V: TRBV12-3/TRBV12-4
D: NA
DNA: TGTGCCAGCAGTTTAGCGGTGCCAGATACGCAGTATTTT
CDR3: CASSLAVPDTQYF

J: TRBJ2-5
size: NA
V: TRBV14
D: TRBD2
DNA: TGTGCCAGCAGCCAATTGACTAGCCGGGAGACCCAGTACTTC
CDR3: CASSQLTSRETQYF

J: TRBJ1-2
size: NA
V: TRBV6-5
D: NA
DNA: TGTGCCAGCGGGTTTCGCTATGGCTACACCTTC
CDR3: CASGFRYGYTF

J: TRBJ2-2
size: NA
V: TRBV6-1
D: NA
DNA: TGTGCCAGCAGTGAAGCTTGGGGGACCGGGGAGCTGTTTTTT
CDR3: CASSEAWGTGELFF

J: TRBJ2-1
size: NA
V: TRBV7-8
D: TRBD1
DNA: TGTGCCAGCAGCCCAGGGACAGGGGGTATATACAATGAGCAGTTCTTC
CDR3: CASSPGTGGIYNEQFF

J: TRBJ1-4
size: NA
V: TRBV19
D: NA
DNA: TGTGCCAGTAGTATCATTCGTCATGCAACTAATGAAAAACTGTTTTTT
CDR3: CASSIIRHATNEKLFF

J: TRBJ2-1
size: once
V: TRBV7-9
D: NA
DNA: TGTGCCAGCAGCTTAGGCTTGTTGGATGAGCAGTTCTTC
CDR3: CASSLGLLDEQFF

J: TRBJ1-1
size: NA
V: TRBV5-6
D: NA
DNA: TGTGCCAGCATCCTTAGGCGATCGGGAGTCCAGAACACTGAAGCTTTCTTT
CDR3: CASILRRSGVQNTEAFF

J: TRBJ2-7
size: once
V: TRBV2
D: NA
DNA: TGTGCCAGTAGTCAGAAATTACTCCCCCAGGCTGCAACCTACGAGCAGTACTTC
CDR3: CASSQKLLPQAATYEQYF